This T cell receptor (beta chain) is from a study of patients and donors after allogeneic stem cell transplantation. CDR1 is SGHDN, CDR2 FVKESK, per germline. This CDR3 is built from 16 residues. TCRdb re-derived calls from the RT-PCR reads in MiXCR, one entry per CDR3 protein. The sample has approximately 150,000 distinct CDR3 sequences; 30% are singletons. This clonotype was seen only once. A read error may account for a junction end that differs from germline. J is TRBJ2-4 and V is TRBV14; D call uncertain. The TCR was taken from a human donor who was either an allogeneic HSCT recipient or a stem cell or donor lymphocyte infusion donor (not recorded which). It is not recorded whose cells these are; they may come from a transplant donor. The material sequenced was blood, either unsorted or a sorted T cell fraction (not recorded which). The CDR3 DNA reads TGTGCCAGCAGCAAAGAGACACATCAAGCCAAAAACATTCAGTACTTC. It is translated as CASSKETHQAKNIQYF.